The sequence of this T cell receptor (beta chain) was determined in a study of shared clonotypes between healthy human individuals. Whole-study results and caveats: Sharing of clonotypes among donors was expected to vary with sequencing depth.

Assay used: immunoSEQ multiplex PCR; TCRdb lists only in-frame clones, some missing. The sample comprises 1.5 million to 1.9 million clones, approximately 98% of which are singletons, and roughly 0.42% rests with the top ten. Concerning this clone itself: Its antigen is unidentified.

Trimming cost V 0 bases and J 0 bases; bases outside gene matches: 9. This CDR3 contains 18 residues. Germline V gene lookup returns CDR1 SGHDT and CDR2 YYEEEE. The chain links TRBV5-6 to TRBJ2-1, with TRBD2 matching 7 bases. The clonotype was recovered from a man aged 25 to 40 in good health. The sequenced sample consisted of naive CD4+ T cells sorted from blood. Subset given: CD45RA+ positively selected. In nucleotides, the CDR3 is TGTGCCAGCAGCTTGGGACTAGCTTTAAGGAGCTCCTACAATGAGCAGTTCTTC. Translation: CASSLGLALRSSYNEQFF.